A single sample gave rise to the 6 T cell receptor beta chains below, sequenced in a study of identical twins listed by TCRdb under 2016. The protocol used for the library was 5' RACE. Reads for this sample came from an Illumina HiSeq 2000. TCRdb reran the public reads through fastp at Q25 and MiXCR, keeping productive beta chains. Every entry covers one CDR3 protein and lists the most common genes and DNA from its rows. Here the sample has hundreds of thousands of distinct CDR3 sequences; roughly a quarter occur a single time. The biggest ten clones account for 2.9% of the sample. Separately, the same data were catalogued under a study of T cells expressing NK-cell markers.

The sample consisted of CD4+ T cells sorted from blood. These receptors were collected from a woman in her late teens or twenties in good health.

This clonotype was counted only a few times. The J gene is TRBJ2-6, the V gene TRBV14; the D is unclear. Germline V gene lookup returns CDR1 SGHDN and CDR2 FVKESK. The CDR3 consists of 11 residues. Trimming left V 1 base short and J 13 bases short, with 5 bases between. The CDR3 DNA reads TGTGCCAGCAGCCAAGGGAGAGTCCTGACTTTC. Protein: CASSQGRVLTF. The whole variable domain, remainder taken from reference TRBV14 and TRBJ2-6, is EAGVTQFPSHSVIEKGQTVTLRCDPISGHDNLYWYRRVMGKEIKFLLHFVKESKQDESGMPNNRFLAERTGGTYSTLKVQPAELEDSGVYFCASSQGRVLTFGAGSRLTVL.

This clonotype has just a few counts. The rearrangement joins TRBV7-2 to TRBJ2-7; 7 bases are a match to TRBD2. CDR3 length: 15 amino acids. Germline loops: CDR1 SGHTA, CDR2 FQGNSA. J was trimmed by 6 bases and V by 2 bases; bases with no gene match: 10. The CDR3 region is CASSLRAGESAEQYF. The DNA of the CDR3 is TGTGCCAGCAGCTTAAGGGCGGGAGAATCAGCCGAGCAGTACTTC.

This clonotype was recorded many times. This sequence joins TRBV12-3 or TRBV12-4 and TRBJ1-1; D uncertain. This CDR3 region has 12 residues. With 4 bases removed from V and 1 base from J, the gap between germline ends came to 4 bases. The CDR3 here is CASSSTNTEAFF. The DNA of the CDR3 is TGTGCCAGCAGTTCTACGAACACTGAAGCTTTCTTT.

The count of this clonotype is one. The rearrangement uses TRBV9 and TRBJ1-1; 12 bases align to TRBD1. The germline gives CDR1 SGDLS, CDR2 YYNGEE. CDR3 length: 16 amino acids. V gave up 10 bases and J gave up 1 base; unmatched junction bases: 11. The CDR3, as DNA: TGTGCCTCAAACCGGGACAGGGGGCTTAAGAACACTGAAGCTTTCTTT. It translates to CASNRDRGLKNTEAFF.

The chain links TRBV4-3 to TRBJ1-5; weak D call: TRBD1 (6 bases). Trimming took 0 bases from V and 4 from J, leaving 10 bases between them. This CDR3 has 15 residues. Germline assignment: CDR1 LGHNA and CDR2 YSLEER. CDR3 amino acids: CASSQDPGVNQPQHF. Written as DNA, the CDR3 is TGCGCCAGCAGCCAAGATCCAGGGGTAAATCAGCCCCAGCATTTT.

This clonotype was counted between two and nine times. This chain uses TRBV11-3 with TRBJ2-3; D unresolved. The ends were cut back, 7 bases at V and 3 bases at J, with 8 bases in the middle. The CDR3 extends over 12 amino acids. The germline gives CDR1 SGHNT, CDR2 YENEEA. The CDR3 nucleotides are TGTGCCAGCACCCCACGGACAGATACGCAGTATTTT. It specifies CASTPRTDTQYF. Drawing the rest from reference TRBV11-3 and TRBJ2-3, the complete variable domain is EAGVVQSPRYKIIEKKQPVAFWCNPISGHNTLYWYLQNLGQGPELLIRYENEEAVDDSQLPKDRFSAERLKGVDSTLKIQPAELGDSAVYLCASTPRTDTQYFGPGTRLTVL.